This TCR beta chain was captured by sequencing in a study of beta chain features in type 1 diabetes. Via CD45RO/CCR7/CD25/CD127/CD95/CD27, cells of the CD4+ naive, central memory, regulatory and stem cell-like memory subsets were sorted. Study-wide points: Within patients, naive, central memory and Treg TCRB repertoires seemed more similar than within healthy donors. The VDJ junctions of type 1 diabetes patients carried fewer insertions and more deletions.

The authors reverse transcribed all of the isolated RNA, so sequencing captured expressed TCRB transcripts. Assay: immunoSEQ multiplex PCR; the TCRdb copy retains only in-frame clones and omits some. The table has around 500,000 clones, 10% to 12% seen once; the top ten hold about 0.042%. V lost 1 base and J 4 bases, leaving 4 bases between the germline ends. This CDR3 is 12 amino acids long. CDR1 is SGHTA, CDR2 FQGNSA, per germline. Notes on this clone: Its antigen is as yet unknown.

This chain uses TRBV7-2 with TRBJ1-1; D not certain. This TCR derives from a woman aged 18-29 years in good health. Sequenced material: naive CD4+ T cells from blood. The CDR3 region has the DNA TGTGCCAGCAGCTTAGTTTCCACTGAAGCTTTCTTT. Translating gives CASSLVSTEAFF. Using reference TRBV7-2 and TRBJ1-1 for the parts outside the CDR3, the full variable domain is GAGVSQSPSNKVTEKGKDVELRCDPISGHTALYWYRQSLGQGLEFLIYFQGNSAPDKSGLPSDRFSAERTGGSVSTLTIQRTQQEDSAVYLCASSLVSTEAFFGQGTRLTVV.